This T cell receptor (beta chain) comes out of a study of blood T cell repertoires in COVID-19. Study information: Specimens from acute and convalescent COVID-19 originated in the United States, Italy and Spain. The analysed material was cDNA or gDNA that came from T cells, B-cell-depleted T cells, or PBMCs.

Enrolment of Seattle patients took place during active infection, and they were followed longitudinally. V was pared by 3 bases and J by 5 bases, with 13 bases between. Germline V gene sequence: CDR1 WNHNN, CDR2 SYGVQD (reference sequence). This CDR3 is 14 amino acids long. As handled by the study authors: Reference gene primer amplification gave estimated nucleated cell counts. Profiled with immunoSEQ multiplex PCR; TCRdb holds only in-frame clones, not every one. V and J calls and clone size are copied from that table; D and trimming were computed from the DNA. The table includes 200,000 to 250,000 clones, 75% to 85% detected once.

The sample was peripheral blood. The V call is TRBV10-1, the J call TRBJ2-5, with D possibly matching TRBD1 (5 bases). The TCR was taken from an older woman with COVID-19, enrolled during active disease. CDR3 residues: CASSDGQGDETQYF. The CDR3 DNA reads TGCGCCAGCAGTGACGGGCAGGGTGACGAGACCCAGTACTTC.